This T cell receptor beta chain was identified during a study of blood T cell repertoires in COVID-19. The wider study: The analysed material was cDNA or gDNA that came from T cells, B-cell-depleted T cells, or PBMCs.

Recovered Cohort 3 donors showed two negative PCRs, clearance, or symptom resolution. This clone has only one observation. Authors' methods: Estimation of nucleated cell counts was performed using reference gene primer amplification. Measured with immunoSEQ multiplex PCR; TCRdb has only the in-frame clones, and not every one. V and J calls plus clone size are reproduced from that table; the DNA served to infer D and trimming. This table has almost 400,000 clones, roughly 91% appearing once. Germline CDR1 and CDR2: MNHEY and SMNVEV (reference sequence). V was pared by 5 bases and J by 3 bases, with 11 bases between. The CDR3 spans 14 residues.

The genes are TRBV27 and TRBJ2-1, with TRBD1 as a possible D gene (6 bases). This receptor was taken from a woman aged 30 to 39 who had recovered from COVID-19. What was sequenced was PBMCs or T cells enriched from blood (not recorded which). CDR3 amino acids: CASSAQGYYNEQFF. The CDR3 nucleotides are TGTGCCAGCAGTGCACAGGGATACTACAATGAGCAGTTCTTC.